Each of the 25 T cell receptor beta chains below was sequenced from the same sample in a study of CD8+ T cells in alopecia areata. RNA was isolated and reverse transcribed to cDNA, the sequencing template. Sequencing used immunoSEQ multiplex PCR; TCRdb keeps in-frame clones, though not all of them. This table holds under 20,000 clones, just under 60% found once. Treatment given: oral pan-JAK inhibitor, 5-10 mg twice daily. Samples from alopecia areata patients were lesional scalp punch biopsies and peripheral blood. The input for sequencing was skin, taken at week 4, from a patient treated with tofacitinib. These receptors originate from a human donor with alopecia areata.

A single count supports this clone. This chain uses TRBV30 with TRBJ2-5; maybe TRBD2 (6 bases). The CDR3 covers 13 residues. Germline assignment: CDR1 GTSNPN and CDR2 SVGIG (reference sequence). The V end lost 0 bases, the J end lost 4 bases, and 9 bases lay between the germline ends. CDR3 DNA sequence: TGTGCCTGGAGTGTTACCGGGGGAGAGACCCAGTACTTC. Its translation is CAWSVTGGETQYF.

This clone was seen a handful of times. The chain uses TRBV15 and TRBJ2-2, with 7 bases aligning to TRBD2. V was pared by 0 bases and J by 6 bases, with 1 base of the junction left unmatched. This CDR3 is built from 14 residues. Per germline, CDR1 LNHNV and CDR2 YYDKDF (reference sequence). The CDR3 sequence: CATSRDGGAGELFF. CDR3 DNA sequence: TGTGCCACCAGCAGAGATGGGGGGGCCGGGGAGCTGTTTTTT.

This chain links TRBV29-1 with TRBJ1-1; no clear D. The germline V and J ends were trimmed by 5 bases and 0 bases, with 10 bases remaining between them. This CDR3 has 13 amino acids. Germline V lookup: CDR1 SQVTM, CDR2 ANQGSEA. As DNA, the CDR3 is TGCAGCGTTTCCCTGAAGATGAACACTGAAGCTTTCTTT. The encoded protein is CSVSLKMNTEAFF.

The V call is TRBV4-3, the J call TRBJ2-3; 8 bases align to TRBD2. Germline V gene lookup returns CDR1 LGHNA and CDR2 YSLEER. This CDR3 contains 15 residues. V trimming: 2 bases; J trimming: 6 bases; junction bases outside the gene matches: 7. The CDR3 bases are TGCGCCAGCAGCCAACAAGCGGGGGCAGCGGATACGCAGTATTTT. It is translated as CASSQQAGAADTQYF.

The chain joins TRBV7-8 to TRBJ1-2; D is unresolved. The CDR3 consists of 13 residues. V lost 8 bases and J lost 3, with 13 bases in between. Germline assignment: CDR1 SGHVS and CDR2 FQNEAQ. CDR3 sequence reads: CASAPPGYYGYTF. The CDR3 region has the DNA TGTGCCAGCGCCCCCCCCGGATACTATGGCTACACCTTC. Combining the CDR3 with reference TRBV7-8 and TRBJ1-2 gives the whole variable domain GAGVSQSPRYKVAKRGQDVALRCDPISGHVSLFWYQQALGQGPEFLTYFQNEAQLDKSGLPSDRFFAERPEGSVSTLKIQRTQQEDSAVYLCASAPPGYYGYTFGSGTRLTVV.

The V gene is TRBV5-6, the J gene TRBJ2-7; D is perhaps TRBD2 (6 bases). The CDR3 has 16 amino acids. V lost 0 bases, J lost 3 bases, and 16 bases lay in between. Germline V gene data show CDR1 as SGHDT and CDR2 as YYEEEE. CDR3 sequence reads: CASSLALRDSYYEQYF. The CDR3 coding sequence is TGTGCCAGCAGCTTGGCGTTACGGGACTCCTACTACGAGCAGTACTTC.

The chain employs TRBV2 and TRBJ2-2, with 11 bases fitting TRBD2. Germline lookup yields CDR1 SNHLY and CDR2 FYNNEI. Germline trimming cut 11 bases from V and 5 bases from J; bases unmatched to any gene: 7. The CDR3 length is 14 residues. CDR3 nucleotides: TGTGCCGGCACTAGCGGGGGAGGGACCGGGGAGCTGTTTTTT. This translates into CAGTSGGGTGELFF.

The V gene is TRBV27, the J gene TRBJ2-7, with D perhaps TRBD1 (6 bases). Germline CDR1 reads MNHEY; CDR2 reads SMNVEV (reference sequence). The V end lost 6 bases, the J end lost 1 base, and 13 bases lay between the germline ends. The length of the CDR3 is 14 residues. The CDR3 DNA is TGTGCCAGCAGCCCCTACAGGGCGTCCTACGAGCAGTACTTC. It yields the protein CASSPYRASYEQYF.

The table lists this clone with a count of one. CDR3 sequence: CASSRSGTASKKHHGYTF. The DNA for the CDR3 is TGTGCCAGCAGCCGATCCGGGACAGCCTCCAAAAAACACCATGGCTACACCTTC. The chain couples TRBV5-4 to TRBJ1-2, with 7 bases that match TRBD1. Trimming took 4 bases from V and 6 from J; bases not matched to a gene: 21. Germline lookup yields CDR1 SGHNT and CDR2 YYREEE (reference sequence). The CDR3 covers 18 residues. The full variable domain, its missing parts supplied by reference TRBV5-4 and TRBJ1-2, is ETGVTQSPTHLIKTRGQQVTLRCSSQSGHNTVSWYQQALGQGPQFIFQYYREEENGRGNFPPRFSGLQFPNYSSELNVNALELDDSALYLCASSRSGTASKKHHGYTFGSGTRLTVV.

The chain is built from TRBV7-9 and TRBJ1-1; no reliable D call. CDR1 and CDR2 (germline): SEHNR, FQNEAQ (reference sequence). V shed 4 bases and J shed 8 bases, with 14 bases lying between them. This CDR3 contains 13 residues. This chain's CDR3 is CASSYPLTGEAFF. The CDR3 bases are TGTGCCAGCAGCTACCCCCTTACGGGCGAAGCTTTCTTT.

The chain is built from TRBV2 and TRBJ2-5, with TRBD1 matching 8 bases. Gene TRBJ2-7 matches the end of the DNA better, so the J call may be wrong. Germline-derived CDR1 and CDR2 are SNHLY and FYNNEI. The CDR3 length is 14 residues. The CDR3 nucleotides are TGTGCCAGCAGCCCCGGGACAGGTAGTTACGAGCAGTACTTC. This translates into CASSPGTGSYEQYF.

The table lists this clone with a few counts. The chain uses TRBV27 and TRBJ1-2, with D uncertain. The V gene lost 0 bases and the J gene lost 5 bases, with 7 bases spanning the gap. Germline V gene sequence: CDR1 MNHEY, CDR2 SMNVEV (reference sequence). CDR3 size: 13 residues. The CDR3 DNA reads TGTGCCAGCAGTTTATCTTATGGATATGGCTACACCTTC. Translation: CASSLSYGYGYTF.

The rearrangement joins TRBV28 to TRBJ1-4, with D perhaps TRBD1 (5 bases). This CDR3 has 14 amino acids. V was trimmed by 6 bases and J by 8 bases, leaving 16 bases between them. The germline V gene encodes CDR1 MDHEN and CDR2 SYDVKM. In DNA, the CDR3 is TGTGCCAGCAGACCCTCTAGATCAGGGGAAAAACTGTTTTTT. This codes for CASRPSRSGEKLFF.

The table lists this clone with a few counts. The J gene is TRBJ1-5, the V gene TRBV18; D might be TRBD1 (5 bases). The CDR3 is 13 residues long. Between the trimmed V and J ends, which lost 9 bases and 2 bases, there was a span of 11 bases. Germline loops: CDR1 KGHSH, CDR2 LQKENI. The CDR3 protein is CASSEGRNQPQHF. The CDR3 DNA sequence: TGTGCCAGTAGCGAGGGGCGCAATCAGCCCCAGCATTTT. Combining the CDR3 with reference TRBV18 and TRBJ1-5 gives the whole variable domain NAGVMQNPRHLVRRRGQEARLRCSPMKGHSHVYWYRQLPEEGLKFMVYLQKENIIDESGMPKERFSAEFPKEGPSILRIQQVVRGDSAAYFCASSEGRNQPQHFGDGTRLSIL.

This clone occurred a few times. The chain has TRBV11-3 and TRBJ2-3; D is possibly TRBD1 (5 bases). Germline values: CDR1 SGHNT, CDR2 YENEEA. V was trimmed by 1 base and J by 2 bases, leaving 10 bases between them. The CDR3 length is 15 residues. CDR3 sequence reads: CASSLGGRATDTQYF. CDR3 nucleotide sequence: TGTGCCAGCAGCTTAGGGGGCAGGGCCACAGATACGCAGTATTTT.

This rearrangement joins TRBV7-8 to TRBJ2-1; 13 bases are a match to TRBD2. CDR1 and CDR2 from the germline V gene are SGHVS and FQNEAQ. The V gene end was trimmed by 6 bases and the J gene end by 1 base; junction bases not matched to a gene: 6. This CDR3 has 17 amino acids. Here the CDR3 reads CASRTSGGPGSYNEQFF. In DNA form, the CDR3 reads TGTGCCAGCAGGACTAGCGGGGGGCCGGGGTCCTACAATGAGCAGTTCTTC.

This clone is medium-sized within its sample. J is TRBJ1-2 and V is TRBV27; 8 bases fit TRBD1. Germline V CDR1 and CDR2: MNHEY, SMNVEV (reference sequence). The CDR3 runs 15 residues. The ends lost 2 bases at V and 3 bases at J; junction bases unmatched: 5. Written as DNA, the CDR3 is TGTGCCAGCAGTTTAGCCGGCAGGGGGCACTATGGCTACACCTTC. It yields the protein CASSLAGRGHYGYTF.

Here the CDR3 reads CASSLGESTEAFF. The CDR3 coding sequence is TGTGCCAGCAGTTTAGGGGAAAGCACTGAAGCTTTCTTT. V and J are TRBV27 and TRBJ1-1; D not certain. CDR3 length equals 13 residues. V was clipped by 2 bases and J by 4 bases, with 8 bases between them. Germline lookup yields CDR1 MNHEY and CDR2 SMNVEV (reference sequence).

The rearrangement links TRBV30 to TRBJ1-2, with D unclear. The CDR3 totals 12 residues. With 3 bases removed from V and 5 bases from J, the gap between germline ends came to 10 bases. Germline CDR1 reads GTSNPN; CDR2 reads SVGIG (reference sequence). DNA of the CDR3: TGTGCCTGGAGGCGTATTCTTTATGGCTACACCTTC. Protein sequence: CAWRRILYGYTF.

The chain joins TRBV6-1 to TRBJ2-1; 7 bases are a match to TRBD1. This CDR3 spans 14 amino acids. CDR1 is MNHNS, CDR2 SASEGT, per germline. The junction had 8 bases not matched to a gene; V was cut back by 5 bases and J by 7 bases. The DNA of the CDR3 is TGTGCCAGCAGTCAAGGGGGCGCGTGGAATGAGCAGTTCTTC. It translates to CASSQGGAWNEQFF.

V is TRBV7-8 and J is TRBJ1-1, with D maybe TRBD1 (5 bases). CDR1 is SGHVS and CDR2 is FQNEAQ in the germline V gene. This CDR3 has 14 residues. The V gene lost 0 bases and the J gene lost 2 bases, with 7 bases spanning the gap. The CDR3 spells CASSLATANTEAFF. CDR3 coding DNA: TGTGCCAGCAGCTTAGCGACAGCTAACACTGAAGCTTTCTTT.

The rearrangement links TRBV27 to TRBJ2-2; a possible D gene is TRBD2 (7 bases). The V and J ends lost 6 bases and 0 bases respectively, with 17 bases between them. The germline gives CDR1 MNHEY, CDR2 SMNVEV (reference sequence). This CDR3 has 17 residues. The DNA of the CDR3 is TGTGCCAGCAGGGCAAGGGGGGGGACGGCGAACACCGGGGAGCTGTTTTTT. It is translated as CASRARGGTANTGELFF.

The gene calls are TRBV5-1 and TRBJ2-5; no reliable D call. V lost 6 bases, J lost 5 bases, and 17 bases lay in between. The germline CDR1 and CDR2 sequences are SGHRS and YFSETQ. The CDR3 sequence is 14 residues long. DNA for the CDR3: TGCGCCAGCACCCGAGCCCCGACCGGGGAGACCCAGTACTTC. Protein product: CASTRAPTGETQYF.

This clone is medium-sized within its sample. This chain links TRBV7-6 with TRBJ2-7; TRBD1 matches at 11 bases. CDR3 length: 14 residues. With V trimmed by 5 bases and J by 2 bases, 2 bases remained unmatched. Germline-derived CDR1 and CDR2 are SGHVS and FNYEAQ. In DNA, the CDR3 is TGTGCCAGCAGCCCGGGACAGGGGGCCTACGAGCAGTACTTC. This gives the protein CASSPGQGAYEQYF.

A few counts support this clone. The chain recombines TRBV5-1 with TRBJ2-7; 8 nucleotides agree with TRBD2. The CDR3 totals 15 residues. Germline-derived CDR1 and CDR2 are SGHRS and YFSETQ. Losses at the gene ends were 0 bases for V and 3 bases for J; bases not matched to a gene: 5. CDR3 residues: CASSLGGAGGYEQYF. DNA for the CDR3: TGCGCCAGCAGCTTGGGGGGCGCGGGGGGCTACGAGCAGTACTTC.